This TCR beta chain was recorded in a study of identical twins. Findings and limits, study-wide: Part of the zero-insertion signal could reflect confounding by invariant MAIT and iNKT cells. The study reached conclusions through statistical analysis that was cross-sectional, not following the same donors.

Template switching added a universal primer binding site, and final cDNA carried unique molecular identifiers. Via MiXCR, TCRdb re-called the 5' RACE reads, giving one row per CDR3 protein. This table has roughly 190,000 distinct CDR3 sequences, around a sixth appearing once. A few counts support this clonotype. Its specificity is unknown. This CDR3 spans 16 amino acids. Germline values: CDR1 MNHEY, CDR2 SVGEGT. The ends were cut back, 6 bases at V and 1 base at J, with 19 bases in the middle. This same sample was also taken into another study, of T cells expressing NK-cell markers. From that report: Similarly, these clonotypes led the CD3+CD56-NKG2C+ fraction as well in a handful of donors.

The receptor comes from a young woman in good health. Sequencing was performed on CD8+ T cells sorted from blood. V gene TRBV6-2 or TRBV6-3 combines with J gene TRBJ2-7, with D possibly being TRBD1 (6 bases). The CDR3 DNA sequence: TGTGCCAGCAGCCCGGAAACAGGGATACCGTCCTACGAGCAGTACTTC. This encodes CASSPETGIPSYEQYF.